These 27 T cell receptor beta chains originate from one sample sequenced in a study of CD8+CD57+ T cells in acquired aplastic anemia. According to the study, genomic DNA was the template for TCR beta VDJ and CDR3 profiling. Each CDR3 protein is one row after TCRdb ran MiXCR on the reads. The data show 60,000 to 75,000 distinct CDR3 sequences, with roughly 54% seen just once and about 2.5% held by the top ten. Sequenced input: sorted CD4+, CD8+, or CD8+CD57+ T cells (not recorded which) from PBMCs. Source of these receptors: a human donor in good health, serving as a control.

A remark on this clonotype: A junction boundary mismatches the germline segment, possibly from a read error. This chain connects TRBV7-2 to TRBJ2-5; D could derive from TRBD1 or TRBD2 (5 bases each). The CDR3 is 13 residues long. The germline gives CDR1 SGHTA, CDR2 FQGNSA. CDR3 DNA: TGCGCCAGCTCCCGGGACCTCGGAGAGACCCAGTACTTC. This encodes CASSRDLGETQYF.

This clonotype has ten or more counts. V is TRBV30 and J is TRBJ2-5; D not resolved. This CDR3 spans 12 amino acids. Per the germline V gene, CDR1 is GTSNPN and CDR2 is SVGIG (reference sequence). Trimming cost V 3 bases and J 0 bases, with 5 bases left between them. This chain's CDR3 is CAWSGYQETQYF. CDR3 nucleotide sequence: TGTGCCTGGAGCGGGTACCAAGAGACCCAGTACTTC.

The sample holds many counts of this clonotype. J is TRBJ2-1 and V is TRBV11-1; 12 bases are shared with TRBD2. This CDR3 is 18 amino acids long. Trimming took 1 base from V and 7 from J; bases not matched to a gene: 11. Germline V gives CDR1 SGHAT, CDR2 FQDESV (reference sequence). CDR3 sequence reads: CASSLEGGLAGGVNEQFF. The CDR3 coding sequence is TGTGCCAGCAGCTTAGAGGGGGGACTAGCGGGTGGGGTGAATGAGCAGTTCTTC.

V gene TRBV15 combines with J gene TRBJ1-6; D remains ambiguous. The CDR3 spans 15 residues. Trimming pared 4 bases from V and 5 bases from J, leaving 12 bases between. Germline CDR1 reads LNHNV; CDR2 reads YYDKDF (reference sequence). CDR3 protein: CATSIPGLNNSPLHF. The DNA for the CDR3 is TGTGCCACCAGCATCCCGGGCCTCAATAATTCACCCCTCCACTTT. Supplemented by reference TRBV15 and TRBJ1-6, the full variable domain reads DAMVIQNPRYQVTQFGKPVTLSCSQTLNHNVMYWYQQKSSQAPKLLFHYYDKDFNNEADTPDNFQSRRPNTSFCFLDIRSPGLGDTAMYLCATSIPGLNNSPLHFGNGTRLTVT.

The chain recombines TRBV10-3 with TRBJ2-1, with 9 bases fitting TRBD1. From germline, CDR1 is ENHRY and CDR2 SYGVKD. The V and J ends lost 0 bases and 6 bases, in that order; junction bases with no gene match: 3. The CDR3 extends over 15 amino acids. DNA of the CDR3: TGTGCCATCAGTGAGTCGGGGACAGGGCCCAATGAGCAGTTCTTC. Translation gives CAISESGTGPNEQFF.

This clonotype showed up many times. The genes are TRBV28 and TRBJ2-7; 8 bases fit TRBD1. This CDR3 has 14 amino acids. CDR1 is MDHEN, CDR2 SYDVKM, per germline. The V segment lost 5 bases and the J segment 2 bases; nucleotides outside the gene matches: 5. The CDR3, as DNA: TGTGCCAGCAGTCCGGACAGGGTGGCCTACGAGCAGTACTTC. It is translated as CASSPDRVAYEQYF.

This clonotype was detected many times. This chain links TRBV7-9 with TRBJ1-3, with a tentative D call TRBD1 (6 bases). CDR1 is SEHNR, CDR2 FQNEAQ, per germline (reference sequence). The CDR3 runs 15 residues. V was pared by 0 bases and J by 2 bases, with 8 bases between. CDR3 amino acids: CASSLARDTGNTIYF. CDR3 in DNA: TGTGCCAGCAGCTTAGCCCGGGACACTGGAAACACCATATATTTT.

DNA for the CDR3: TGCGCCAGCAGCCAAGATAGGGGACATCGAAACACCATATATTTT. This codes for CASSQDRGHRNTIYF. V is TRBV4-1 and J is TRBJ1-3; TRBD1 might be the D (6 bases). V dropped 0 bases and J dropped 5 bases, with 11 bases sitting between them. Germline-derived CDR1 and CDR2 are MGHRA and YSYEKL. CDR3 length: 15 amino acids.

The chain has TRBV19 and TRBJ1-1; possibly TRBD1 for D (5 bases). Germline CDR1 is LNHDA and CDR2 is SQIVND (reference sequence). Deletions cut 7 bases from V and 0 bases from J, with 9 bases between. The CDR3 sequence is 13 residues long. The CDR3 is CASTAGMNTEAFF. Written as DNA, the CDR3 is TGTGCCAGTACTGCAGGGATGAACACTGAAGCTTTCTTT.

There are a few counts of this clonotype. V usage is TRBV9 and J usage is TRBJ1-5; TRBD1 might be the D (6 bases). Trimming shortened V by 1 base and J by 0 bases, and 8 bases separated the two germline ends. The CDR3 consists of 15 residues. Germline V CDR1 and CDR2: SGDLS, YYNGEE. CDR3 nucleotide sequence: TGTGCCAGCAGCGTACGGACAGTTAGCAATCAGCCCCAGCATTTT. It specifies CASSVRTVSNQPQHF.

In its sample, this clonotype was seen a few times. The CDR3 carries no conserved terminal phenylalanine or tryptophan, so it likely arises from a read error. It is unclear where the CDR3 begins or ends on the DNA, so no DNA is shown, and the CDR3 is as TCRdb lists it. CDR3 residues: CATVGTVYSGANVLTVL. The V gene is TRBV15, the J gene TRBJ2-6; the D call in the table, TRBD1, was not verified against the DNA. The length of the CDR3 is 17 amino acids, counting both ends. The germline CDR1 and CDR2 sequences are LNHNV and YYDKDF (reference sequence).

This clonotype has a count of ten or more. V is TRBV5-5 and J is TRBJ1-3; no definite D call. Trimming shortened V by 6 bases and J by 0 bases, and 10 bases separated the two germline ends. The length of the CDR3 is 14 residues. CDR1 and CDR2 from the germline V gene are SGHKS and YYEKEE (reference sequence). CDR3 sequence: CASNLGFSGNTIYF. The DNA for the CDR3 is TGTGCCAGCAATTTAGGGTTCTCTGGAAACACCATATATTTT.

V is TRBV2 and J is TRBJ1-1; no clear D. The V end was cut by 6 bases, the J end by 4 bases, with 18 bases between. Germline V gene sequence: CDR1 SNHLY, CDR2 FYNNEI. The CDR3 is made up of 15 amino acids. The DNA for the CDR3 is TGTGCCAGCAGAGGGTCGAGGTTGGACGTCACTGAAGCTTTCTTT. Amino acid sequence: CASRGSRLDVTEAFF.

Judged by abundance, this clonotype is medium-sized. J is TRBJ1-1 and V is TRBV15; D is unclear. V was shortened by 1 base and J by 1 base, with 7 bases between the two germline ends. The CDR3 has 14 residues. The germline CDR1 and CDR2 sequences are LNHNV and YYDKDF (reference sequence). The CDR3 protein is CATSRGTANTEAFF. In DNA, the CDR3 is TGTGCCACCAGCAGAGGAACAGCGAACACTGAAGCTTTCTTT. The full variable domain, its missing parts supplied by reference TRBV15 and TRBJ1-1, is DAMVIQNPRYQVTQFGKPVTLSCSQTLNHNVMYWYQQKSSQAPKLLFHYYDKDFNNEADTPDNFQSRRPNTSFCFLDIRSPGLGDTAMYLCATSRGTANTEAFFGQGTRLTVV.

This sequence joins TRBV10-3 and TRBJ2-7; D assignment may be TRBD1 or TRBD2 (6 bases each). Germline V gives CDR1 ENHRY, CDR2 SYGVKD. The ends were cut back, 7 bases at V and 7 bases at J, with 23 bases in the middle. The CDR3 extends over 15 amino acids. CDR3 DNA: TGTGCCATCAAGGCGGCCATAGGGGGGATACTAGAGCAGTACTTC. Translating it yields CAIKAAIGGILEQYF.

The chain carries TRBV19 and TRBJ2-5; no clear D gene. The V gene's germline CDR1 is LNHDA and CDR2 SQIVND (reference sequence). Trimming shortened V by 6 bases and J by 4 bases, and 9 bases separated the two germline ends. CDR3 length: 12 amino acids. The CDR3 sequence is CASSAQGETQYF. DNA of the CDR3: TGTGCCAGTAGCGCACAAGGAGAGACCCAGTACTTC.

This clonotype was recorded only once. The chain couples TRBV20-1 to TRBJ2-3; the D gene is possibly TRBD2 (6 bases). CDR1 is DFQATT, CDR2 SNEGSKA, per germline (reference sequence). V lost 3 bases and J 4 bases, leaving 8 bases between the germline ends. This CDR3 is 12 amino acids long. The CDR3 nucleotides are TGCAGTGCTAGCGGGAGCGCAGATACGCAGTATTTT. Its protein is CSASGSADTQYF.

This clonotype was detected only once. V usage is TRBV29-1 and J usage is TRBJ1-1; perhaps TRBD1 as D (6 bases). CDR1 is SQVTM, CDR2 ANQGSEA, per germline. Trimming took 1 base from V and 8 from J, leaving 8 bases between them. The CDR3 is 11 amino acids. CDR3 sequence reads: CSVEADREAFF. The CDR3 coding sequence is TGCAGCGTTGAAGCGGACAGAGAAGCTTTCTTT.

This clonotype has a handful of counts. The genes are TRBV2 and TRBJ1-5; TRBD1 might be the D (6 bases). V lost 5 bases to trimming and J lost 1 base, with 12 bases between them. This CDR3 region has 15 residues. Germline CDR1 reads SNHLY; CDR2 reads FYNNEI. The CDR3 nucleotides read TGTGCCAGCAGTTACCCCGGACAGAGCAATCAGCCCCAGCATTTT. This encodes CASSYPGQSNQPQHF.

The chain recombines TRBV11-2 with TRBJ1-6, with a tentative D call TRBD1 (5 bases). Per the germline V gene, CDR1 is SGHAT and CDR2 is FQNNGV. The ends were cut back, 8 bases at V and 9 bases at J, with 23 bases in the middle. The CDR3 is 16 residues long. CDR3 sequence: CASSHIGGSFSSPLHF. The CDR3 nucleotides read TGTGCCAGCTCCCACATCGGGGGGTCTTTTAGTTCACCCCTCCACTTT.

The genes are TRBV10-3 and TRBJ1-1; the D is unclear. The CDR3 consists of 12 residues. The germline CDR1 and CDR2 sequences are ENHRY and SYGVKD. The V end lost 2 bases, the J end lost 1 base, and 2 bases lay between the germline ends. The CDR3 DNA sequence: TGTGCCATCAGTGAGGGGAACACTGAAGCTTTCTTT. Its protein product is CAISEGNTEAFF.

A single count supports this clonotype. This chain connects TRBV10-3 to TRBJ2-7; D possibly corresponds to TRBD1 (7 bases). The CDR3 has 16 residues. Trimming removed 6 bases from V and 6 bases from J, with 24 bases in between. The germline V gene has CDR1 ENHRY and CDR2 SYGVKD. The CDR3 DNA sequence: TGTGCCATCAGGAAAGACAGGGAAACTAGCTTGGGCGAGCAGTACTTC. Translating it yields CAIRKDRETSLGEQYF.

The CDR3 nucleotides read TGTGCCAGCAGCGGCCGGGACAGGACCCCCTACGAGCAGTACTTC. Protein product: CASSGRDRTPYEQYF. The V gene is TRBV12-3 or TRBV12-4, the J gene TRBJ2-7; 8 bases map to TRBD1. J lost 2 bases, V lost 6 bases, and 9 bases had no gene match. The CDR3 extends over 15 amino acids.

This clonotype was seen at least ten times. CDR3 bases: TGTGCCAGCAGTTACCCGACGGTAGAACATAATTCACCCCTCCACTTT. This codes for CASSYPTVEHNSPLHF. V usage is TRBV6-2 or TRBV6-3 and J usage is TRBJ1-6; D remains ambiguous. The CDR3 has 16 amino acids. Germline assignment: CDR1 MNHEY and CDR2 SVGEGT. V lost 2 bases and J 5 bases, leaving 13 bases between the germline ends.

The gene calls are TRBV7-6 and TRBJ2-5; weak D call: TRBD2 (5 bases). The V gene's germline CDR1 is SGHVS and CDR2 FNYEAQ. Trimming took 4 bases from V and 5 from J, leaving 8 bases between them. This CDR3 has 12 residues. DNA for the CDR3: TGTGCCAGCAGCTCAGCGGAGGAGACCCAGTACTTC. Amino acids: CASSSAEETQYF.

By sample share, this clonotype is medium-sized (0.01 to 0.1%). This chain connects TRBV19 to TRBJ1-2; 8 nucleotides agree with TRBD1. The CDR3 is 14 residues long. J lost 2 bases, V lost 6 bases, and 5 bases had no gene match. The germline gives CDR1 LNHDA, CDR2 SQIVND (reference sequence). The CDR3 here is CASSNSGGNYGYTF. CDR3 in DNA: TGTGCCAGTAGCAACTCAGGGGGCAACTATGGCTACACCTTC.

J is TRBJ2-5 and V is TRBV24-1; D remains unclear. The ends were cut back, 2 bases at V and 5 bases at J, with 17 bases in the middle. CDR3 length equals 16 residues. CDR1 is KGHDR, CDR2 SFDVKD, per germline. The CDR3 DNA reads TGTGCCACCAGTGATTATATGACGGGCAGTCGGGAGACCCAGTACTTC. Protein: CATSDYMTGSRETQYF.